This passage covers 2 T cell receptor beta chains from one sample sequenced in a study of shared T cell receptors in the human thymus. This table comes from immunoSEQ multiplex PCR, and its TCRdb copy is limited to in-frame clones, with some not included. This sample has about 380,000 clones, with just under 95% found just once. The sequenced sample was thymocytes. All receptors come from a human donor.

CDR3 sequence: CASGRGGPNEQFF. As DNA, the CDR3 is TGTGCCAGCGGCAGGGGGGGGCCCAATGAGCAGTTCTTC. The chain joins TRBV6-1 to TRBJ2-1; either TRBD1 or TRBD2 may supply D (7 bases each). CDR3 length equals 13 residues. Germline lookup yields CDR1 MNHNS and CDR2 SASEGT. Trimming left V 8 bases short and J 6 bases short, with 14 bases between.

The rearrangement links TRBV19 to TRBJ1-1, with 10 nucleotides matching TRBD1. Looked up from germline, CDR1 is LNHDA and CDR2 is SQIVND (reference sequence). Trimming at V came to 7 bases and at J to 0 bases, leaving 8 bases not matched to a gene. This CDR3 has 16 amino acids. The CDR3 spells CASTTDRGSMNTEAFF. DNA of the CDR3: TGTGCCAGTACCACGGACAGGGGGTCCATGAACACTGAAGCTTTCTTT.